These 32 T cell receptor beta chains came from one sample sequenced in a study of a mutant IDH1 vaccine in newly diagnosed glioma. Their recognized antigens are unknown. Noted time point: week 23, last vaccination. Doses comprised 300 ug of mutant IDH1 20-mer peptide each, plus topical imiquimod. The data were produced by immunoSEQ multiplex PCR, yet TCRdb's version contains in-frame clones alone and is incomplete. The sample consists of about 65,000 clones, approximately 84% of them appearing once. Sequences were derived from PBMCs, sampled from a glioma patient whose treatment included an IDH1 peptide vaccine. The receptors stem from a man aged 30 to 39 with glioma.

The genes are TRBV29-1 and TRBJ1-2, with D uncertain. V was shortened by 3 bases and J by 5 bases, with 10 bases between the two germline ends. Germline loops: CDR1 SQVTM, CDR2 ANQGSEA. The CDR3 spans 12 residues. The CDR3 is CSVEQLGYGYTF. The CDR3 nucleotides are TGCAGCGTTGAGCAGCTTGGATATGGCTACACCTTC. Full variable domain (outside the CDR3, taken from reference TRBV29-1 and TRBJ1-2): SAVISQKPSRDICQRGTSLTIQCQVDSQVTMMFWYRQQPGQSLTLIATANQGSEATYESGFVIDKFPISRPNLTFSTLTVSNMSPEDSSIYLCSVEQLGYGYTFGSGTRLTVV.

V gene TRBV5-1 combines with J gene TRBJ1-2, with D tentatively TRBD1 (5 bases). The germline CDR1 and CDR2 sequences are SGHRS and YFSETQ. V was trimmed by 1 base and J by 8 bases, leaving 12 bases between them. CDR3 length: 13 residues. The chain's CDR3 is CASSLPRDGGYTF. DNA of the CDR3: TGCGCCAGCAGCTTGCCACGGGACGGCGGCTACACCTTC. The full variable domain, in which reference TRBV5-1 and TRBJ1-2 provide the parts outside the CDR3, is KAGVTQTPRYLIKTRGQQVTLSCSPISGHRSVSWYQQTPGQGLQFLFEYFSETQRNKGNFPGRFSGRQFSNSRSEMNVSTLELGDSALYLCASSLPRDGGYTFGSGTRLTVV.

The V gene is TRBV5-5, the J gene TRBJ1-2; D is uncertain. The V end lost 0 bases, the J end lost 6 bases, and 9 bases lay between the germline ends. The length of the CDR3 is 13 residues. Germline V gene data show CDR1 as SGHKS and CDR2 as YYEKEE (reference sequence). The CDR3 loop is CASSLATANGYTF. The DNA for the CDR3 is TGTGCCAGCAGCTTGGCTACGGCGAATGGCTACACCTTC.

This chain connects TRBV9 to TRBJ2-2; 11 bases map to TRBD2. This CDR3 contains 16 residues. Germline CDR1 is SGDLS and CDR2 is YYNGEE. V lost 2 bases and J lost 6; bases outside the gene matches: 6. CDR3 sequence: CASSVPGTSGPGELFF. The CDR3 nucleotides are TGTGCCAGCAGCGTCCCCGGGACTAGCGGTCCCGGGGAGCTGTTTTTT.

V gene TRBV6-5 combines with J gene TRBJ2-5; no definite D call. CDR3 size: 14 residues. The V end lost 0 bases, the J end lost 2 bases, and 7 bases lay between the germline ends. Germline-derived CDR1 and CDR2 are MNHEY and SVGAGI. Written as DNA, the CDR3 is TGTGCCAGCAGTTACTCGGACGTACAAGAGACCCAGTACTTC. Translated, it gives CASSYSDVQETQYF.

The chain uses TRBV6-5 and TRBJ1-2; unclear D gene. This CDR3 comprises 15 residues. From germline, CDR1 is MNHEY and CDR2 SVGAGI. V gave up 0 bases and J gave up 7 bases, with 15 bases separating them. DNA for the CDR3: TGTGCCAGCAGTTACTCGAGGGTCGGACGCCTTGGCTACACCTTC. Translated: CASSYSRVGRLGYTF.

This CDR3 reads CASSLVVRTSTDTQYF. The CDR3 DNA reads as TGTGCCAGCAGCTTAGTAGTCCGGACTAGCACAGATACGCAGTATTTT. This sequence joins TRBV11-2 and TRBJ2-3; weak D call: TRBD2 (5 bases). CDR1 is SGHAT and CDR2 is FQNNGV in the germline V gene. Trimming stripped 1 base from V and 0 bases from J, with 11 bases between. This CDR3 spans 16 amino acids.

CDR3 nucleotide sequence: TGTGCCAGCAGCTTTGGTCAGTACAATGAGCAGTTCTTC. Amino acid sequence: CASSFGQYNEQFF. The chain links TRBV5-6 to TRBJ2-1; D gene ambiguous. V was pared by 2 bases and J by 4 bases, with 7 bases between. CDR1 is SGHDT, CDR2 YYEEEE, per germline. The CDR3 covers 13 residues.

CDR3 in amino acids: CSAEETGSHEQYF. The CDR3 DNA follows: TGCAGCGCGGAGGAGACAGGGTCCCACGAGCAGTACTTC. This rearrangement joins TRBV29-1 to TRBJ2-7; 7 bases match TRBD1. The germline V gene has CDR1 SQVTM and CDR2 ANQGSEA. The CDR3 sequence is 13 residues long. With 7 bases clipped from V and 5 bases from J, the junction kept 11 bases outside the gene matches.

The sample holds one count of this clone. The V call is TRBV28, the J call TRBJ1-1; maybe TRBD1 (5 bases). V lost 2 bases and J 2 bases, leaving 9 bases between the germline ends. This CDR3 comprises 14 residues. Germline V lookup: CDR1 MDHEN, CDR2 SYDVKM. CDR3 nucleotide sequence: TGTGCCAGCAGTTTAAGGGGTTCCAACACTGAAGCTTTCTTT. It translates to CASSLRGSNTEAFF.

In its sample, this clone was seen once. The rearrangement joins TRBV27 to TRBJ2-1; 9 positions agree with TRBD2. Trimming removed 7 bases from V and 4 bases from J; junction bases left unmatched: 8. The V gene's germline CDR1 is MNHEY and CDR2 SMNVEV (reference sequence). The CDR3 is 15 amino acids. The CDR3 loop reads CASNARLAAYNEQFF. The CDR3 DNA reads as TGTGCCAGCAACGCTCGACTAGCGGCATACAATGAGCAGTTCTTC.

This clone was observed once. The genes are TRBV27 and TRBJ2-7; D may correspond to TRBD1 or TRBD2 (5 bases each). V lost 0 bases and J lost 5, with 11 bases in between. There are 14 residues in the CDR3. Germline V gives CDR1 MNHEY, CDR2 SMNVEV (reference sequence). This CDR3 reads CASSLSFGGNEQYF. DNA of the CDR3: TGTGCCAGCAGTTTATCGTTTGGGGGAAACGAGCAGTACTTC.

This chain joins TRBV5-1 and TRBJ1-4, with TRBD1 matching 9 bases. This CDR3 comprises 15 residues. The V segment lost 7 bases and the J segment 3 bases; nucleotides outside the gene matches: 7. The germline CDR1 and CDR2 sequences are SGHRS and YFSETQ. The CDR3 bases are TGCGCCAGCGCTATTGGGACAGGGTCTAATGAAAAACTGTTTTTT. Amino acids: CASAIGTGSNEKLFF.

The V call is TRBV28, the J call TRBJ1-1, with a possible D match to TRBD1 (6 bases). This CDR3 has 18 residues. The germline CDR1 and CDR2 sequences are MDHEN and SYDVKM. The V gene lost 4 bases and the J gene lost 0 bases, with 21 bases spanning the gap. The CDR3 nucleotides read TGTGCCAGCAGTTCCCCTCTGGGTTCGGGGGACATGAACACTGAAGCTTTCTTT. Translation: CASSSPLGSGDMNTEAFF.

The CDR3 reads CASNREIGLAGVPFF. The CDR3 region has the DNA TGTGCCAGCAATCGGGAGATCGGACTAGCGGGCGTGCCGTTCTTC. V is TRBV2 and J is TRBJ2-1; 11 bases line up with TRBD2. The CDR3 is 15 residues long. The V gene's germline CDR1 is SNHLY and CDR2 FYNNEI. V lost 7 bases to trimming and J lost 15 bases; unmatched junction nucleotides: 17.

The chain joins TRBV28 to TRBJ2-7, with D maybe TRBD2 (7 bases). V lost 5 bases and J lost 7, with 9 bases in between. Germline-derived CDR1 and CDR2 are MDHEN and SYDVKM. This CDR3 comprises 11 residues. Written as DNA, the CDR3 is TGTGCCAGCAGTAGGGGGGGAGAGCAGTACTTC. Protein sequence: CASSRGGEQYF.

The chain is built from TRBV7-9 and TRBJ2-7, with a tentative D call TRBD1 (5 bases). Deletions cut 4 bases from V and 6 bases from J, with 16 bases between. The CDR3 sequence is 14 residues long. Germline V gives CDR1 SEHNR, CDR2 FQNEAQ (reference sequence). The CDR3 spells CASSSDTSSFEQYF. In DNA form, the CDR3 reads TGTGCCAGCAGCTCGGACACGTCGAGCTTCGAGCAGTACTTC. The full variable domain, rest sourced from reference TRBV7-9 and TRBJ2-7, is DTGVSQNPRHKITKRGQNVTFRCDPISEHNRLYWYRQTLGQGPEFLTYFQNEAQLEKSRLLSDRFSAERPKGSFSTLEIQRTEQGDSAMYLCASSSDTSSFEQYFGPGTRLTVT.

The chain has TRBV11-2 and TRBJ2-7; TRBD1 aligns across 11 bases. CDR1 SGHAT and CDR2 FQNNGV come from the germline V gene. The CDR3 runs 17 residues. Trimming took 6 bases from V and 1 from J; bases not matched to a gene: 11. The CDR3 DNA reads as TGTGCCAGCAGTCGGGGGACAGGGGGATTACAATCCTACGAGCAGTACTTC. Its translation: CASSRGTGGLQSYEQYF.

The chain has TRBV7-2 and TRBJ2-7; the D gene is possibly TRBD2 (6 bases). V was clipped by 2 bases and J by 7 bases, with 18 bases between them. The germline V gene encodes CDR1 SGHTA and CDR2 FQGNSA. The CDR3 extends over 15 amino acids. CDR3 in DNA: TGTGCCAGCAGCTTAAGGGGCCGGGGGAAAGATGAGCAGTACTTC. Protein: CASSLRGRGKDEQYF. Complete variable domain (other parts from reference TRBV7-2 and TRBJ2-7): GAGVSQSPSNKVTEKGKDVELRCDPISGHTALYWYRQSLGQGLEFLIYFQGNSAPDKSGLPSDRFSAERTGGSVSTLTIQRTQQEDSAVYLCASSLRGRGKDEQYFGPGTRLTVT.

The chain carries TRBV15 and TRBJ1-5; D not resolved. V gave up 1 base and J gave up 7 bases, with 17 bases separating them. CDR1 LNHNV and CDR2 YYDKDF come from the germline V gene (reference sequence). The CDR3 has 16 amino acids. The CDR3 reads CATSRGWEEGRQPQHF. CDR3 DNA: TGTGCCACCAGCAGAGGCTGGGAGGAAGGGCGCCAGCCCCAGCATTTT. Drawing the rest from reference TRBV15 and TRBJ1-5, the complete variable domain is DAMVIQNPRYQVTQFGKPVTLSCSQTLNHNVMYWYQQKSSQAPKLLFHYYDKDFNNEADTPDNFQSRRPNTSFCFLDIRSPGLGDTAMYLCATSRGWEEGRQPQHFGDGTRLSIL.

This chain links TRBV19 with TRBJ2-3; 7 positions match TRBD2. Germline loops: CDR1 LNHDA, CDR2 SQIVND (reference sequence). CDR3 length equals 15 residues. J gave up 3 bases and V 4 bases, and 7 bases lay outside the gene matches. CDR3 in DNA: TGTGCCAGTAGTAGGGGGAGGGCGATAACAGATACGCAGTATTTT. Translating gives CASSRGRAITDTQYF.

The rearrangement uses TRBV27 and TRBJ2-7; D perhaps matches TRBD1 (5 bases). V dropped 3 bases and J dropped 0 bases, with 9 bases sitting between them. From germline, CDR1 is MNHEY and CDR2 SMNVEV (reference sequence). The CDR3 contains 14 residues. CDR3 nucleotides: TGTGCCAGCAGTTTGACAGTGAACTCCTACGAGCAGTACTTC. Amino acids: CASSLTVNSYEQYF.

CDR3 amino acids: CASSQDSQGYTEAFF. CDR3 nucleotides: TGCGCCAGCAGCCAAGACTCTCAGGGCTACACTGAAGCTTTCTTT. The V call is TRBV4-1, the J call TRBJ1-1, with D maybe TRBD1 (5 bases). The V gene lost 0 bases and the J gene lost 3 bases, with 11 bases spanning the gap. Germline values: CDR1 MGHRA, CDR2 YSYEKL. The CDR3 is made up of 15 amino acids.

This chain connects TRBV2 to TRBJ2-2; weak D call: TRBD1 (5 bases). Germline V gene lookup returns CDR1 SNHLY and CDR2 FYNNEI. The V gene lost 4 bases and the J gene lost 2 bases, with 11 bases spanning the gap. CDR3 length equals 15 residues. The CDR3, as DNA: TGTGCCAGCAGTGCCCCAGGGTACAACACCGGGGAGCTGTTTTTT. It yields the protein CASSAPGYNTGELFF.

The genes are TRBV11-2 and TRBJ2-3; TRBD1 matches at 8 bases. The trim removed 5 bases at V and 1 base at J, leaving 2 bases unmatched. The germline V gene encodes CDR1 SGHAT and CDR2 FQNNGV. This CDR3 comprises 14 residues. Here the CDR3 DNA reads TGTGCCAGCAGCGACAGGGGACGCACAGATACGCAGTATTTT. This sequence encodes CASSDRGRTDTQYF.

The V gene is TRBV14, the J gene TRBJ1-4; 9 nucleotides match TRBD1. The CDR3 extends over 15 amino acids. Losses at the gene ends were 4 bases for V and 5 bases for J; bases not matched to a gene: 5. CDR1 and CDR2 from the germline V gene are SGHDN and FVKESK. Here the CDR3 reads CASSPGQGRNEKLFF. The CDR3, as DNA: TGTGCCAGCAGCCCCGGACAGGGGAGAAATGAAAAACTGTTTTTT.

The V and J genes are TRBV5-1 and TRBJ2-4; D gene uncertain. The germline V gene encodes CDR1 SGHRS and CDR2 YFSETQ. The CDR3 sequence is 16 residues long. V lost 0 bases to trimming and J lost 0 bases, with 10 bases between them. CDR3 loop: CASSLDPTLAKNIQYF. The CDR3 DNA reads TGCGCCAGCAGCTTGGACCCGACACTAGCCAAAAACATTCAGTACTTC. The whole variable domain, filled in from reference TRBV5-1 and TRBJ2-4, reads KAGVTQTPRYLIKTRGQQVTLSCSPISGHRSVSWYQQTPGQGLQFLFEYFSETQRNKGNFPGRFSGRQFSNSRSEMNVSTLELGDSALYLCASSLDPTLAKNIQYFGAGTRLSVL.

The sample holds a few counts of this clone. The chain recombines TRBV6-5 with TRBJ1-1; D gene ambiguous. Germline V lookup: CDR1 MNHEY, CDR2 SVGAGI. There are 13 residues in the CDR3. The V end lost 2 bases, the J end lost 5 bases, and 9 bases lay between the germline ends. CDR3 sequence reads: CASSYMRETEAFF. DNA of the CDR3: TGTGCCAGCAGTTACATGAGGGAGACTGAAGCTTTCTTT.

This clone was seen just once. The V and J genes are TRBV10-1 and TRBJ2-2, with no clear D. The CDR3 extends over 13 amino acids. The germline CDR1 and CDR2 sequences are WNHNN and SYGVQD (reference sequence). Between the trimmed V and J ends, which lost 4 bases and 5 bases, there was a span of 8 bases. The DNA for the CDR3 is TGCGCCAGCAGTGCACTGAGAACCGGGGAGCTGTTTTTT. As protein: CASSALRTGELFF.

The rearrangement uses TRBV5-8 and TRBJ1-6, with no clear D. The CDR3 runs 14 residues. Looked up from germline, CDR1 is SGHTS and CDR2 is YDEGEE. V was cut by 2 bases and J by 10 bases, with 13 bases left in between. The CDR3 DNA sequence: TGTGCCAGCAGCTTTTATGGGAGAAGCTCACCCCTCCACTTT. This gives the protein CASSFYGRSSPLHF.

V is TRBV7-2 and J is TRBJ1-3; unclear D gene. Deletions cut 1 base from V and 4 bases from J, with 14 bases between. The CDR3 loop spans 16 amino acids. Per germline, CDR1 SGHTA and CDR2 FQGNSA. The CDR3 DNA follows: TGTGCCAGCAGCTTAGACGTGGCGGGCCCAGGAAACACCATATATTTT. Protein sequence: CASSLDVAGPGNTIYF.

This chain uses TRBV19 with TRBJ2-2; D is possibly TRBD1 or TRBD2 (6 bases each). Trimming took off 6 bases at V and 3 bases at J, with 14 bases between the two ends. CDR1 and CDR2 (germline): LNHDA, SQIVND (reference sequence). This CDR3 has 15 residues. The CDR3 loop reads CASRSGGVDTGELFF. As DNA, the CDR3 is TGTGCCAGTAGGTCCGGGGGCGTTGACACCGGGGAGCTGTTTTTT.